Sequencing of this T cell receptor beta chain was carried out in a study of regulatory T cells in long-lasting Graves disease. Building of the TCR beta libraries involved iRepertoire HTBI primers and Arm-PCR of CDR3 regions. Authors' analysis steps: Some 60 TRBV and about 14 TRBJ segments were identified across samples. TCRdb independently ran MiXCR on the multiplex PCR reads; one entry per CDR3 protein. TCRdb's processing, not the authors' own work, is the source of the V and J calls. The table lists 410,000 or so distinct CDR3 sequences, 15% of them singletons, with roughly 17% in the top ten. The time point is: newly diagnosed GD, antithyroid drugs for less than 3 months. TCR sequences were obtained from RNA taken from PBMCs. The CDR3 totals 13 residues. The germline gives CDR1 LGHDT, CDR2 YNNKEL (reference sequence). Trimming pared 6 bases from V and 8 bases from J, leaving 13 bases between. The table lists this clonotype with many counts.

These same data were also listed under a study on T cells in Graves' hyperthyroidism and ophthalmopathy. As that report states: Graves' hyperthyroidism was deemed stable given no ophthalmopathy progression within 18 months.

Source: peripheral blood mononuclear cells (PBMCs), taken at new diagnosis, from a patient treated with antithyroid drugs. The chain has TRBV3-1 and TRBJ1-4, with a tentative D call TRBD1 (6 bases). The clonotype comes from a woman aged 25 to 39 with Graves disease. The DNA for the CDR3 is TGTGCCAGCAGAGATGGGGGCAAGGAAAAACTGTTTTTT. This translates into CASRDGGKEKLFF.